This record concerns one T cell receptor beta chain sequence. What it binds is not known. This same CDR3 is encoded by further DNA sequences in the sample. The source of the sample is a study of shared clonotypes between healthy human individuals. Naive CD8 cells lacked CD45RO and underwent positive selection for CCR7, leaving out terminally differentiated effector memory CD45RA+ cells. Germline V lookup: CDR1 MDHEN, CDR2 SYDVKM. This CDR3 has 14 amino acids. V lost 1 base and J lost 1, with 8 bases in between. The protocol was immunoSEQ multiplex PCR, while the TCRdb copy is restricted to in-frame clones and leaves out a portion. Among about 2 million clones, about 95% were seen once, and the ten largest hold roughly 1%. The study's findings and limits: When compared with the clonotypes that were shared by all four sorted-subset donors, the non-shared clonotypes turned out to have lower generation probabilities.

The sample taken for sequencing was naive CD8+ T cells sorted from blood. The V and J genes are TRBV28 and TRBJ2-7, with D maybe TRBD1 (6 bases). The sequence was obtained from a man younger than 35 in good health. CDR3: CASSLSGASYEQYF. CDR3 nucleotide sequence: TGTGCCAGCAGTTTATCAGGGGCATCCTACGAGCAGTACTTC.